These 5 T cell receptor beta chains came from one sample sequenced in a study of OX40 agonist ivuxolimab in advanced cancers. Assay: immunoSEQ multiplex PCR; the TCRdb copy retains only in-frame clones and omits some. The table lists about 16,000 clones, over 90% of them singletons, with less than 9.5% in the top ten. The material was CD4+ or CD8+ T cells sorted from blood, obtained in a trial of the OX40 agonist ivuxolimab. These receptors came from an adult with an advanced solid tumor such as melanoma, head and neck, liver or kidney cancer.

The chain combines TRBV7-6 with TRBJ1-1, with 7 bases that match TRBD1. V was pared by 0 bases and J by 2 bases, with 6 bases of the junction left unmatched. Germline V gene data show CDR1 as SGHVS and CDR2 as FNYEAQ. The CDR3 has 16 residues. The CDR3 DNA sequence: TGTGCCAGCAGCTTAGCGCCACAGGGGATAAACACTGAAGCTTTCTTT. This translates into CASSLAPQGINTEAFF.

The rearrangement joins TRBV18 to TRBJ2-3; D gene ambiguous. V was clipped by 3 bases and J by 3 bases, with 16 bases between them. Germline values: CDR1 KGHSH, CDR2 LQKENI. There are 16 residues in the CDR3. CDR3 sequence: CASSPPGRSQTDTQYF. DNA for the CDR3: TGTGCCAGCTCACCCCCCGGGCGGTCACAAACAGATACGCAGTATTTT. Using reference TRBV18 and TRBJ2-3 for the parts outside the CDR3, the full variable domain is NAGVMQNPRHLVRRRGQEARLRCSPMKGHSHVYWYRQLPEEGLKFMVYLQKENIIDESGMPKERFSAEFPKEGPSILRIQQVVRGDSAAYFCASSPPGRSQTDTQYFGPGTRLTVL.

The rearrangement joins TRBV6-6 to TRBJ1-4, with unresolved D. The CDR3 runs 15 residues. V lost 5 bases, J lost 0 bases, and 10 bases lay in between. CDR1 is MNHNY and CDR2 is SVGAGI in the germline V gene (reference sequence). In nucleotides, the CDR3 is TGTGCCAGCAGTACCGACGGTGCAACTAATGAAAAACTGTTTTTT. Its protein is CASSTDGATNEKLFF.

The chain uses TRBV7-8 and TRBJ1-2; a weak D match, TRBD1 (5 bases). Germline V gives CDR1 SGHVS, CDR2 FQNEAQ. This CDR3 has 14 amino acids. The V and J ends lost 0 bases and 5 bases respectively, with 10 bases between them. The CDR3: CASSLAVKGYGYTF. The CDR3 DNA sequence: TGTGCCAGCAGCTTAGCAGTAAAGGGGTATGGCTACACCTTC.

The rearrangement links TRBV5-6 to TRBJ1-6; possible D gene TRBD1, 6 bases. V dropped 5 bases and J dropped 0 bases, with 12 bases sitting between them. Germline assignment: CDR1 SGHDT and CDR2 YYEEEE. CDR3 length: 16 amino acids. CDR3 nucleotides: TGTGCCAGCAGTCCAGGACAGAGCTCCTATAATTCACCCCTCCACTTT. It yields the protein CASSPGQSSYNSPLHF. Complete variable domain (other parts from reference TRBV5-6 and TRBJ1-6): DAGVTQSPTHLIKTRGQQVTLRCSPKSGHDTVSWYQQALGQGPQFIFQYYEEEERQRGNFPDRFSGHQFPNYSSELNVNALLLGDSALYLCASSPGQSSYNSPLHFGNGTRLTVT.